This TCR beta chain appears in the sequencing data of a study of identical twins. Germline CDR1 and CDR2: SNHLY and FYNNEI. Trimming stripped 6 bases from V and 5 bases from J, with 15 bases between. The CDR3 runs 14 residues. Using its own MiXCR run on the 5' RACE reads, TCRdb lists one record per CDR3 protein. Altogether just over 500,000 distinct CDR3 sequences are present, about 20% being singletons, with the ten largest covering 0.75% to 0.95%. The data were also submitted as part of a second study, on T cells expressing NK-cell markers.

Source material: CD4+ T cells sorted from blood. This chain links TRBV2 with TRBJ2-3; weak D call: TRBD2 (5 bases). The clonotype comes from a woman younger than 30 in good health. The DNA of the CDR3 is TGTGCCAGCAGGAGGGAGAGGACGGGAGATACGCAGTATTTT. Translating it yields CASRRERTGDTQYF.